The 5 T cell receptor beta chains in this list originate from one sample, sequenced in a study of cytomegalovirus exposure and HLA in healthy donors. PCR used 60 Vbeta primers and 13 Jbeta primers. The repertoire was sequenced with immunoSEQ multiplex PCR; TCRdb's copy has only in-frame clones and lacks some. The sample consists of about 200,000 clones, 79% of them appearing once. The source material was PBMCs. The receptors shown here come from a girl aged 5-17 years in good health and CMV-seropositive.

The chain links TRBV29-1 to TRBJ1-5; 10 bases are shared with TRBD1. Germline V lookup: CDR1 SQVTM, CDR2 ANQGSEA. V lost 4 bases and J lost 10; bases outside the gene matches: 7. The CDR3 length is 13 residues. CDR3 DNA: TGCAGCGTTGTAGGGACAGGGGATGGCCCCCAGCATTTT. Translating it yields CSVVGTGDGPQHF.

This chain connects TRBV7-2 to TRBJ2-7; weak D call: TRBD1 (6 bases). From germline, CDR1 is SGHTA and CDR2 FQGNSA. The CDR3 has 15 residues. Trimming shortened V by 5 bases and J by 4 bases, and 18 bases separated the two germline ends. The CDR3: CASSPRGQINYEQYF. In DNA form, the CDR3 reads TGTGCCAGCAGCCCGCGCGGACAGATTAATTACGAGCAGTACTTC.

The chain combines TRBV4-3 with TRBJ2-1; TRBD2 matches at 16 bases. Trimming removed 4 bases from V and 7 bases from J; junction bases left unmatched: 7. Germline V CDR1 and CDR2: LGHNA, YSLEER. The length of the CDR3 is 17 residues. The CDR3 nucleotides read TGCGCCAGCAGCCGGGGACTAGCGGGGGGGCCGGGAAATGAGCAGTTCTTC. This gives the protein CASSRGLAGGPGNEQFF.

The chain employs TRBV27 and TRBJ2-2; D ambiguous. The germline V gene encodes CDR1 MNHEY and CDR2 SMNVEV (reference sequence). V was clipped by 4 bases and J by 1 base, with 13 bases between them. The CDR3 runs 16 residues. The CDR3: CASSWFAGWNTGELFF. The CDR3 DNA sequence: TGTGCCAGCAGTTGGTTCGCAGGATGGAACACCGGGGAGCTGTTTTTT.

J is TRBJ1-1 and V is TRBV6-1; 9 bases match TRBD1. The CDR3 runs to 14 residues. The trim removed 6 bases at V and 4 bases at J, leaving 6 bases unmatched. Germline V gene sequence: CDR1 MNHNS, CDR2 SASEGT. CDR3 amino acids: CASSRPGQGTEAFF. The CDR3 DNA is TGTGCCAGCAGCCGACCGGGACAGGGCACTGAAGCTTTCTTT.